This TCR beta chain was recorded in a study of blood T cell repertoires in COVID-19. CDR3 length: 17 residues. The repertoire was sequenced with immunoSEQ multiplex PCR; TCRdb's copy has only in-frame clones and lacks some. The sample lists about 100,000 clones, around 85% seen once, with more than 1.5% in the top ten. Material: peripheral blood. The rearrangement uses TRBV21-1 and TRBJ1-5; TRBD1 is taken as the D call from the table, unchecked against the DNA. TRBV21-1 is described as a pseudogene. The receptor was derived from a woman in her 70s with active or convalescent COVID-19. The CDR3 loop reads CASSKRGTGQLNQPQHF. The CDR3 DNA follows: TGTGCCAGCAGCAAAAGGGGGACGGGACAGCTTAATCAGCCCCAGCATTTT.